The following is a T cell receptor beta chain sequence with its context. What it binds is unknown. V was cut by 1 base and J by 5 bases, with 8 bases left in between. Germline values: CDR1 MNHEY, CDR2 SMNVEV (reference sequence). The CDR3 length is 14 residues. Use of 60 Vbeta and 13 Jbeta primers characterized the PCR. TCRdb's copy holds only in-frame clones and misses some; the assay was immunoSEQ multiplex PCR. The table includes some 150,000 clones, approximately 72% detected once. The entry originates in a study of cytomegalovirus exposure and HLA in healthy donors. As for the study in general: The roughly 120 million unique TCR beta sequences, from approximately 170 million T cells, were found by an earlier analysis.

All the people who gave samples were healthy bone marrow donors. CMV serostatus data were not documented for this donor. Study-wide results and limits: Sequencing depth across donors, presence/absence analyses assumed, was roughly uniform.

Sequencing input: PBMCs. This receptor was obtained from a human donor in good health. The V and J genes are TRBV27 and TRBJ1-4; D not certain. The CDR3 spells CASSLLGRNEKLFF. CDR3 bases: TGTGCCAGCAGTTTATTAGGGAGAAATGAAAAACTGTTTTTT.